The source of this T cell receptor (beta chain) is a study of blood T cell repertoires in COVID-19. Looked up from germline, CDR1 is GTSNPN and CDR2 is SVGIG (reference sequence). The CDR3 length is 11 residues. Trimming left V 8 bases short and J 4 bases short, with 11 bases between. Data came from immunoSEQ multiplex PCR; TCRdb stores just in-frame clones and leaves some out. Counted here are about 270,000 clones, around 90% occurring once; the ten biggest clones make up around 0.92%. The sequence came from a woman aged 25 to 39 who had recovered from COVID-19. The sequencing sample was made of PBMCs or T cells enriched from blood (not recorded which). The chain is built from TRBV30 and TRBJ1-2; no firm D call. CDR3 sequence reads: CAAIWSYGYTF. DNA of the CDR3: TGTGCCGCGATCTGGAGCTATGGCTACACCTTC.